This TCR beta chain is from a study of blood T cell repertoires in COVID-19. Study details: Sites in the United States, Italy and Spain provided acute and convalescent COVID-19 samples.

With 3 bases removed from V and 4 bases from J, the gap between germline ends came to 12 bases. The germline gives CDR1 LGHDT, CDR2 YNNKEL (reference sequence). This CDR3 comprises 14 residues. Original processing notes: It was from reference gene primer amplification that nucleated cell counts were estimated. Here immunoSEQ multiplex PCR was the method, and the copy in TCRdb shows in-frame clones only, minus some. V and J calls and clone size are those listed in that table; D and trimming were worked out from the DNA. The sample has about half a million clones; approximately 85% are singletons. The clonotype comes from a human donor in a cohort sampled during active COVID-19. The chain combines TRBV3-1 (or the pseudogene TRBV3-2) with TRBJ1-1, with TRBD1 as a possible D gene (5 bases). Sequencing was carried out using peripheral blood. The CDR3, as DNA: TGTGCCAGCAGCCATGGGGGGGTCGGCACTGAAGCTTTCTTT. Translation: CASSHGGVGTEAFF.